Each of the 2 T cell receptor beta chains below was sequenced from the same sample in a study of spatial heterogeneity in lung cancer. MiXCR, applied by TCRdb to the 5' RACE reads, yields one record per CDR3 protein. The sample has 2,000 to 2,500 distinct CDR3 sequences, 7.2% seen once. The time point was: sample taken at primary tumor resection. The sequencing here drew on normal lung tissue next to the tumor, taken at surgery. The receptors stem from a female donor with early-stage non-small cell lung cancer.

This clonotype is termed medium-sized. The chain carries TRBV5-1 and TRBJ2-1, with D maybe TRBD2 (6 bases). The CDR3 consists of 16 residues. Germline-derived CDR1 and CDR2 are SGHRS and YFSETQ. V dropped 0 bases and J dropped 0 bases, with 10 bases sitting between them. DNA for the CDR3: TGCGCCAGCAGCTTGGTGGCACTAGCCTCCTACAATGAGCAGTTCTTC. As protein: CASSLVALASYNEQFF.

By its share, this clonotype is medium-sized. This chain uses TRBV12-3 or TRBV12-4 with TRBJ2-3, with D maybe TRBD1 (5 bases). V was clipped by 5 bases and J by 0 bases, with 9 bases between them. This CDR3 region has 14 residues. This chain's CDR3 is CASSRTSSTDTQYF. The CDR3 DNA is TGTGCCAGCAGTCGGACATCTAGCACAGATACGCAGTATTTT.